The clone carrying this T cell receptor gamma chain rates as medium-sized. Its antigen is unidentified. This sample stems from a study of human gamma delta and Vdelta1 T cells. Overall study findings and caveats: Polyclonal Delta One T cells reportedly showed broad cytotoxic targeting of acute myeloid leukemia.

TCRdb repeated clone calling on the PCR reads with CATT. The table has several thousand gamma-chain clones, around 50% seen once. Trimming removed 1 base from V and 2 bases from J; junction bases left unmatched: 8. The CDR3 has 15 amino acids. Germline V lookup: CDR1 VINAFY, CDR2 YDVSNSKD. The chain has TRGV5 and TRGJ1 or TRGJ2. The sequence was collected from a human donor in good health. Sequenced sample: Vdelta1 gamma-delta T cells from blood grown in culture (DOT cells). The CDR3 DNA reads as TGTGCCACCTGGGACAGAATCTCAGATTATTATAAGAAACTCTTT. Amino acids: CATWDRISDYYKKLF.